The 7 T cell receptor beta chains in this list originate from one sample, sequenced in a study of T cell responses to AZD1222 COVID-19 vaccine. Some clones are missing from TCRdb's copy, which holds only in-frame ones; the method was immunoSEQ multiplex PCR. The table records some 99,000 clones, 65% to 85% of them present only once. Sample: peripheral blood, taken 28 days after the second AZD1222 dose. The receptor set was obtained from an adult who received the AZD1222 COVID-19 vaccine.

The rearrangement links TRBV19 to TRBJ1-4; D is unresolved. The CDR3 contains 14 residues. V was cut by 3 bases and J by 5 bases, with 10 bases left in between. Germline V gives CDR1 LNHDA, CDR2 SQIVND (reference sequence). The CDR3 DNA reads as TGTGCCAGTAGTATTTCGCAGAACAATGAAAAACTGTTTTTT. Translation: CASSISQNNEKLFF. Variable domain in full (rest from reference TRBV19 and TRBJ1-4): DGGITQSPKYLFRKEGQNVTLSCEQNLNHDAMYWYRQDPGQGLRLIYYSQIVNDFQKGDIAEGYSVSREKKESFPLTVTSAQKNPTAFYLCASSISQNNEKLFFGSGTQLSVL.

The genes are TRBV2 and TRBJ1-1; D gene ambiguous. The ends were cut back, 4 bases at V and 4 bases at J, with 13 bases in the middle. Germline CDR1 SNHLY, CDR2 FYNNEI. The CDR3 is 14 amino acids. CDR3 bases: TGTGCCAGCAGTGCCTTAGAAGTCGGCACTGAAGCTTTCTTT. Residues: CASSALEVGTEAFF. The variable domain in full, with the rest retrieved from reference TRBV2 and TRBJ1-1, is EPEVTQTPSHQVTQMGQEVILRCVPISNHLYFYWYRQILGQKVEFLVSFYNNEISEKSEIFDDQFSVERPDGSNFTLKIRSTKLEDSAMYFCASSALEVGTEAFFGQGTRLTVV.

The CDR3, as DNA: TGTGCCAGCATACGGACAGCCGAAGGATGGAACACTGAAGCTTTCTTT. This gives the protein CASIRTAEGWNTEAFF. The J gene is TRBJ1-1, the V gene TRBV2, with D tentatively TRBD1 (6 bases). V was clipped by 7 bases and J by 1 base, with 19 bases between them. The germline V gene encodes CDR1 SNHLY and CDR2 FYNNEI. The CDR3 runs to 16 residues.

The chain carries TRBV7-9 and TRBJ2-1; 7 bases are shared with TRBD1. Looked up from germline, CDR1 is SEHNR and CDR2 is FQNEAQ (reference sequence). The CDR3 is 15 residues long. V was clipped by 4 bases and J by 6 bases; unmatched bases: 9. The CDR3 DNA reads TGTGCCAGCAGCTCTGGACAGGTCTCATCCAATGAGCAGTTCTTC. Protein sequence: CASSSGQVSSNEQFF.

CDR3 in amino acids: CASSLAADSTGELFF. Written as DNA, the CDR3 is TGCGCCAGCAGCTTGGCAGCAGACTCCACCGGGGAGCTGTTTTTT. V usage is TRBV5-1 and J usage is TRBJ2-2; the D is unclear. Per germline, CDR1 SGHRS and CDR2 YFSETQ. Trimming took off 0 bases at V and 4 bases at J, with 10 bases between the two ends. CDR3 length: 15 residues.

The chain employs TRBV2 and TRBJ2-1, with TRBD1 matching 8 bases. The CDR3 is 14 residues long. V shed 6 bases and J 4 bases; nucleotides not matched to a gene: 5. Germline CDR1 and CDR2: SNHLY and FYNNEI. The CDR3 is CASSGQGAYNEQFF. In nucleotides, the CDR3 is TGTGCCAGCAGCGGACAGGGAGCGTACAATGAGCAGTTCTTC.

This rearrangement joins TRBV7-2 to TRBJ2-7; D is unresolved. Germline V gene sequence: CDR1 SGHTA, CDR2 FQGNSA. V was trimmed by 1 base and J by 6 bases, leaving 10 bases between them. The CDR3 is 13 amino acids. The CDR3 loop reads CASSLDPPFEQYF. The CDR3 region has the DNA TGTGCCAGCAGCTTAGACCCGCCTTTCGAGCAGTACTTC.